The 8 T cell receptor beta chains reported below all come from one sample, sequenced in a study of OX40 agonist ivuxolimab in advanced cancers. The table came from immunoSEQ multiplex PCR; TCRdb's copy has only in-frame clones and leaves some out. The sample lists roughly 70,000 clones; 89% were seen once. The sample consisted of CD4+ or CD8+ T cells sorted from blood, taken in a trial of the OX40 agonist ivuxolimab. The source is an adult with an advanced solid tumor such as melanoma, head and neck, liver or kidney cancer.

The V call is TRBV11-2, the J call TRBJ2-7, with TRBD2 matching over 8 bases. The V and J ends lost 5 bases and 2 bases, in that order; junction bases with no gene match: 5. This CDR3 has 14 residues. Germline V gene lookup returns CDR1 SGHAT and CDR2 FQNNGV. Here the CDR3 reads CASSPPGGTYEQYF. CDR3 nucleotides: TGTGCCAGCAGCCCCCCGGGGGGGACCTACGAGCAGTACTTC.

The V call is TRBV28, the J call TRBJ2-2; 9 nucleotides match TRBD2. CDR3 size: 15 residues. Germline V gene sequence: CDR1 MDHEN, CDR2 SYDVKM. The V segment lost 2 bases and the J segment 6 bases; nucleotides outside the gene matches: 4. This chain's CDR3 is CASSLGGRVPGELFF. The CDR3 bases are TGTGCCAGCAGTTTAGGCGGGAGGGTACCCGGGGAGCTGTTTTTT.

The rearrangement uses TRBV7-6 and TRBJ2-5; D gene uncertain. This CDR3 is built from 12 residues. V was shortened by 5 bases and J by 7 bases, with 11 bases between the two germline ends. Germline V gene data show CDR1 as SGHVS and CDR2 as FNYEAQ. The CDR3 spells CASSSPSGTQYF. The DNA of the CDR3 is TGTGCCAGCAGCAGCCCCTCGGGGACCCAGTACTTC.

The chain is built from TRBV5-1 and TRBJ1-2, with 7 positions matching TRBD1. V was clipped by 4 bases and J by 9 bases; unmatched bases: 15. The CDR3 is 15 amino acids. CDR1 and CDR2 from the germline V gene are SGHRS and YFSETQ. CDR3 DNA: TGCGCCAGCAGCCCATACAGAGACAGGGAGACTAGCTACACCTTC. It specifies CASSPYRDRETSYTF.

V and J are TRBV11-1 and TRBJ2-5, with TRBD1 matching over 8 bases. Germline lookup yields CDR1 SGHAT and CDR2 FQDESV (reference sequence). This CDR3 is built from 15 residues. V gave up 5 bases and J gave up 2 bases; unmatched junction bases: 7. The CDR3 reads CASSRGYRGQETQYF. The DNA for the CDR3 is TGTGCCAGCAGCAGAGGGTACAGGGGGCAAGAGACCCAGTACTTC.

The chain employs TRBV7-2 and TRBJ2-3; D call uncertain. The V end lost 1 base, the J end lost 4 bases, and 6 bases lay between the germline ends. The CDR3 spans 13 residues. Per the germline V gene, CDR1 is SGHTA and CDR2 is FQGNSA. CDR3 sequence (DNA): TGTGCCAGCAGCTTAGGGGCGGCAGATACGCAGTATTTT. Protein product: CASSLGAADTQYF.

This clone was detected once. The rearrangement joins TRBV2 to TRBJ1-6; a possible D gene is TRBD1 (6 bases). CDR1 is SNHLY, CDR2 FYNNEI, per germline. Trimming left V 6 bases short and J 7 bases short, with 16 bases between. CDR3 length equals 15 residues. The CDR3 bases are TGTGCCAGCAGACCCAATACAGGGATCAATTCACCCCTCCACTTT. Translated: CASRPNTGINSPLHF.

V and J are TRBV5-1 and TRBJ2-1; TRBD1 agrees at 7 bases. Germline trimming cut 4 bases from V and 2 bases from J; bases unmatched to any gene: 6. Per germline, CDR1 SGHRS and CDR2 YFSETQ. CDR3 length: 15 amino acids. The CDR3: CASSGRGGPYNEQFF. CDR3 DNA: TGCGCCAGCAGCGGTCGAGGGGGCCCCTACAATGAGCAGTTCTTC.